This T cell receptor beta chain was captured by sequencing in a study of shared clonotypes between healthy human individuals. V was clipped by 6 bases and J by 3 bases; unmatched bases: 4. From germline, CDR1 is ENHRY and CDR2 SYGVKD. The CDR3 loop spans 14 amino acids. The data were produced by immunoSEQ multiplex PCR, yet TCRdb's version contains in-frame clones alone and is incomplete. The sample has some 1.5 million clones, under 99% seen once. The sequence came from a man under 40 in good health. This chain joins TRBV10-3 and TRBJ2-3; 9 bases agree with TRBD1. The sample consisted of naive CD4+ T cells sorted from blood. Subset described: CD45RA+ positively selected. The CDR3 DNA sequence: TGTGCCATCAGCGGGACAGGGTCGACAGATACGCAGTATTTT. Translation gives CAISGTGSTDTQYF.